Below, 8 T cell receptor beta chains from the same sample are listed, as sequenced in a study of blood T cell repertoires in COVID-19. Repertoires were generated with immunoSEQ multiplex PCR, while TCRdb's copy carries only in-frame clones and drops some. The data contain tens of thousands of clones, around nine tenths of them singletons. Material: peripheral blood. These receptors all come from a woman in her fifties or sixties in a cohort sampled during active COVID-19.

V is TRBV2 and J is TRBJ1-2; 7 positions agree with TRBD1. This CDR3 has 15 amino acids. V shed 5 bases, J shed 0 bases, and the junction held 6 bases outside the gene matches. Germline V gives CDR1 SNHLY, CDR2 FYNNEI. The CDR3 is CASSPTGEANYGYTF. CDR3 DNA sequence: TGTGCCAGCAGTCCTACAGGGGAAGCTAACTATGGCTACACCTTC.

The chain uses TRBV6-1 and TRBJ2-3, with 8 bases that match TRBD1. The CDR3 contains 17 residues. The germline V gene has CDR1 MNHNS and CDR2 SASEGT. V trimming: 2 bases; J trimming: 4 bases; junction bases outside the gene matches: 11. For the CDR3, the DNA is TGTGCCAGCAGTGAACACGGAGGGACAGGTAACGCAGATACGCAGTATTTT. Protein: CASSEHGGTGNADTQYF.

The rearrangement joins TRBV7-2 to TRBJ2-1; D is ambiguous. Trimming took off 6 bases at V and 7 bases at J, with 10 bases between the two ends. CDR1 is SGHTA, CDR2 FQGNSA, per germline. This CDR3 is 12 amino acids long. CDR3 region: CASREPANEQFF. Here the CDR3 DNA reads TGTGCCAGCAGGGAGCCGGCTAATGAGCAGTTCTTC.

V usage is TRBV12-5 and J usage is TRBJ2-6; 8 nucleotides match TRBD1. The CDR3 has 15 amino acids. Germline V gene lookup returns CDR1 LGHNT and CDR2 FRNRAP. Trimming took 7 bases from V and 2 from J; bases not matched to a gene: 4. CDR3 in DNA: TGTGCTAGTGCCCAGACAGGGGCTGGGGCCAACGTCCTGACTTTC. Translation: CASAQTGAGANVLTF.

The chain joins TRBV7-2 to TRBJ2-1, with 11 bases identical to TRBD2. With V trimmed by 0 bases and J by 4 bases, 5 bases remained unmatched. The CDR3 totals 17 residues. Germline loops: CDR1 SGHTA, CDR2 FQGNSA. This chain's CDR3 is CASSLAAGTSGYNEQFF. CDR3 DNA sequence: TGTGCCAGCAGCTTAGCGGCAGGGACTAGCGGTTACAATGAGCAGTTCTTC.

The rearrangement joins TRBV6-6 to TRBJ2-7; 10 bases are shared with TRBD1. Germline V gene lookup returns CDR1 MNHNY and CDR2 SVGAGI (reference sequence). The CDR3 extends over 14 amino acids. V shed 4 bases and J 6 bases; nucleotides not matched to a gene: 6. CDR3 amino acids: CASSLGQGEGEQYF. CDR3 nucleotide sequence: TGTGCCAGCAGTTTAGGACAGGGGGAGGGCGAGCAGTACTTC.

A single count supports this clone. V is TRBV5-5 and J is TRBJ2-7; 11 bases map to TRBD1. The V gene end was trimmed by 4 bases and the J gene end by 4 bases; junction bases not matched to a gene: 7. The CDR3 length is 15 residues. The germline CDR1 and CDR2 sequences are SGHKS and YYEKEE (reference sequence). CDR3 coding DNA: TGTGCCAGCAGCCGCGGGGGGACAGGGGGTTACGAGCAGTACTTC. Translating it yields CASSRGGTGGYEQYF.

The rearrangement joins TRBV27 to TRBJ2-7, with 12 bases matching TRBD2. The CDR3 runs 15 residues. Germline loops: CDR1 MNHEY, CDR2 SMNVEV (reference sequence). With 4 bases clipped from V and 3 bases from J, the junction kept 4 bases outside the gene matches. As DNA, the CDR3 is TGTGCCAGCAGTTACCGGACTAGCGGGGACTACGAGCAGTACTTC. It encodes CASSYRTSGDYEQYF.